This TCR beta chain was captured in a study of lung T cells in sarcoidosis with Löfgren's syndrome (dated by TCRdb to the late 2010s). With respect to the entire study: Sarcoidosis was characterized as a granulomatous, predominantly pulmonary disease marked by accumulation of CD4+ T cells in bronchoalveolar lavage fluid. The repertoire analyses were focused on Lofgren's syndrome patients. General study outcomes and caveats: Recognition of a sarcoidosis-associated antigen was only suggested, and the antigen itself remained putative and was not identified. In alphabeta pairing analysis, TRAV12-1 was found to pair preferentially with TRBV2, and CDR3 homology was shown by the resulting paired TCRs. Compared with control subjects, Lofgren's syndrome patients were reported to have TRAV12-1 and TRBV2 as the most expanded V gene segments. TRAV12-1 and TRBV2 CDR3 motifs were reported to be shared among multiple Löfgren's syndrome patients, suggesting public CD4+ TCR repertoires.

Sequencing was carried out with an Illumina MiSeq. TCRdb trimmed public reads at Q25 via fastp, called clones via MiXCR and kept in-frame beta chains. Every distinct CDR3 protein forms one entry, paired with its most common genes and DNA. The sample table contains some 2,500 distinct CDR3 sequences; only one count was recorded for roughly 29% of them. The ten largest clones take up 8% to 10% of the sample. Sequences MDHEN (CDR1) and SYDVKM (CDR2) are obtained from the germline V gene. With termini counted, the CDR3 has 17 amino acids. The kept DNA is CDR3 alone, 51 bases in frame from the first base. A word on this clonotype: It lacks a known antigen. Likely a read error: the CDR3 ends without its conserved phenylalanine or tryptophan.

The sequenced material came from CD4+ T cells from PBMCs. This TCR was recovered from a human donor with sarcoidosis (Löfgren's syndrome or another form), or a control subject (not recorded which). This chain is built from TRBV28 and TRBJ2-4; 9 central nucleotides agree with TRBD1. The DNA sequence is as follows: TGCGCCAGCAGTTTATTAGGGACAGGGATGTTATCGGACATTCAGTACCTC. It encodes CASSLLGTGMLSDIQYL.